Detailed here is one TCR beta chain. Its antigen is currently unknown. These data are taken from a study of vaccination and CD4 T cells after COVID-19. Whole-study context: In culture, cells were exposed to overlapping spike peptides from SARS-CoV-2, HCoV-NL63, HCoV-OC43 and HCoV-229E.

Germline V gene data show CDR1 as SGDLS and CDR2 as YYNGEE. Trimming took 4 bases from V and 5 from J; bases not matched to a gene: 14. This CDR3 region has 16 residues. Sample treatment: approximately 9-day PBMC culture with coronavirus spike peptide pools or control peptides (ViraFEST assay). The Oncomine TCR Beta short-read assay sequenced DNA from cultured CD4+ T cells. TCRdb processed the PCR reads anew with MiXCR; each CDR3 protein has one entry. Of roughly 13,000 distinct CDR3 sequences listed, 62% are singletons. The sequence was obtained from a human donor who had recovered from COVID-19. The sample consisted of CD4+ T cells from blood, cultured in vitro. The chain combines TRBV9 with TRBJ2-5, with 7 bases lining up with TRBD2. The CDR3 reads CASSPSAGLKEETQYF. The CDR3 coding sequence is TGTGCCAGCAGCCCATCAGCGGGGCTAAAGGAGGAGACCCAGTACTTC.